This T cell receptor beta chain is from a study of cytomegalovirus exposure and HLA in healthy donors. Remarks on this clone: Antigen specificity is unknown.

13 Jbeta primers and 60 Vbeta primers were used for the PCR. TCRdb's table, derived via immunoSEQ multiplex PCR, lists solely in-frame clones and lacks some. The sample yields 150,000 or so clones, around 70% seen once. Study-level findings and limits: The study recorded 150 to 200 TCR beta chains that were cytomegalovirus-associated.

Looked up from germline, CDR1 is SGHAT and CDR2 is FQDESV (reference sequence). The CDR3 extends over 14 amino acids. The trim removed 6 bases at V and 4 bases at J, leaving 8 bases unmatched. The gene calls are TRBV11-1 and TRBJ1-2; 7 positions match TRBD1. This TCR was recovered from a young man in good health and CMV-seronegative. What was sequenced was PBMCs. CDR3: CASSPTGSFYGYTF. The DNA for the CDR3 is TGTGCCAGCAGTCCGACAGGGAGCTTCTATGGCTACACCTTC.